This entry describes one TCR beta chain. This may be a read error, as it is one base from a much larger clone. Given the absence of the conserved phenylalanine or tryptophan at the CDR3 end, a read error is likely. The data derive from a study of human T cells and chemical hapten exposure. TCRdb redid the calling of the RACE reads with MiXCR, one entry per CDR3 protein. The sample has some 380,000 distinct CDR3 sequences, roughly 4.8% seen once. As for time point: patch test 1, 2 weeks after DPC sensitization. Treatment noted: therapeutic diphenylcyclopropenone sensitization with weekly scalp DPC. V was pared by 0 bases and J by 3 bases, with 11 bases between. Germline-derived CDR1 and CDR2 are SGDLS and YYNGEE. This CDR3 has 15 residues.

The chain carries TRBV9 and TRBJ2-3; unclear D gene. The sequencing here drew on whole blood, taken in connection with sensitization to the hapten diphenylcyclopropenone (DPC). The source of this sequence is a woman aged 45-60 years with alopecia areata. Some clones in this sample may be carry-over from other donors' samples. CDR3 residues: CASSVEALGTDTQYL. DNA for the CDR3: TGTGCCAGCAGCGTAGAGGCTTTAGGGACAGATACGCAGTATTTA.